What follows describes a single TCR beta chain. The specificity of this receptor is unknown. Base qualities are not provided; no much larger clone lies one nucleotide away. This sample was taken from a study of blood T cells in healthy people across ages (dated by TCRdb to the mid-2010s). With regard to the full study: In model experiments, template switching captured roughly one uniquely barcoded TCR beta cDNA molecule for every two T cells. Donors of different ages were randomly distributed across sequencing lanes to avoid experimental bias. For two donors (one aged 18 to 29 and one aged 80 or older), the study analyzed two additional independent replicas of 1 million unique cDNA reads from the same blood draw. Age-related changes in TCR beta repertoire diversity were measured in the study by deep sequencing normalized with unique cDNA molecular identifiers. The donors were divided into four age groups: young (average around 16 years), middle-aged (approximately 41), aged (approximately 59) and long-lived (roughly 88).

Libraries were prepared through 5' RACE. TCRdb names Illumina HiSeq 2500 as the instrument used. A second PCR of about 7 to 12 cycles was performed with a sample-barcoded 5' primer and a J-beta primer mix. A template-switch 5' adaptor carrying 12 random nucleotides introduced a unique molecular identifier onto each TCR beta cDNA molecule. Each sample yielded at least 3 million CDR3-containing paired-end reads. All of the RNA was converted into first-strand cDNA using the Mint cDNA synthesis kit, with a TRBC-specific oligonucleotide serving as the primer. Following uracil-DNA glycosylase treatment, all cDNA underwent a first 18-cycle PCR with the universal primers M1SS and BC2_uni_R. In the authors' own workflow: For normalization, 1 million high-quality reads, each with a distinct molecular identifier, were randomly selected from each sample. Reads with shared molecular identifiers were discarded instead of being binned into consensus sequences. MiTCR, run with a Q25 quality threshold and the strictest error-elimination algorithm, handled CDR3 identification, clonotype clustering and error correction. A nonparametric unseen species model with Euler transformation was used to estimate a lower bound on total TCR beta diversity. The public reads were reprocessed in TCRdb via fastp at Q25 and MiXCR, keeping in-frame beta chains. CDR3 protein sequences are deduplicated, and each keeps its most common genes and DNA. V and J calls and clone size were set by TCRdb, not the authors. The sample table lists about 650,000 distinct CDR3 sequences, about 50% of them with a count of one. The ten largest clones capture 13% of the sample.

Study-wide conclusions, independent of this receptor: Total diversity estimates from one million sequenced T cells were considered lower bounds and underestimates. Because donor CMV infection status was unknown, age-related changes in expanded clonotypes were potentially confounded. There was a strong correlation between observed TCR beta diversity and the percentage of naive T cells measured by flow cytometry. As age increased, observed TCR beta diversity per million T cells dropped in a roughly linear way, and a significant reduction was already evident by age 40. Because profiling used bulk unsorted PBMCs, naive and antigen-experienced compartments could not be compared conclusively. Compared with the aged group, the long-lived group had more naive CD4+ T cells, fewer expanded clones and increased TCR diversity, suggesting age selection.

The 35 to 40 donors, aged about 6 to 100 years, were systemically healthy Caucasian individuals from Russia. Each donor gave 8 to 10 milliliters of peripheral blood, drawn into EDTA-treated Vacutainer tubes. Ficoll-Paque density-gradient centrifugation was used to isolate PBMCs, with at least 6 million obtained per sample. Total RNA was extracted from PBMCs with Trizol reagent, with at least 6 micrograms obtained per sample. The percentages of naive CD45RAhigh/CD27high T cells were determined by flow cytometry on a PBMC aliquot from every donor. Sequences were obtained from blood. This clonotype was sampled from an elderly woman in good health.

The DNA sequence follows: TGTGCCAGCAGCCCACCGGGACAGATCCTCAATCAGCCCCAGCATTTT. Translated, it gives CASSPPGQILNQPQHF. The V and J segments used are TRBV6-2 or TRBV6-3 and TRBJ1-5, with 7 junctional bases fitting TRBD1. CDR1 and CDR2 were assigned from the germline V gene as MNHEY and SVGEGT. CDR3 length: 16 amino acids, cysteine to phenylalanine. Only the CDR3 DNA is retained, 48 bases long and in frame from the first base. Trimming accounts for 6 bases at V and 3 bases at J, while the number of junction bases matched to no gene is 11.